Listed below are T cell receptor beta chains from one sample, sequenced in a study of CD8+ T cells in alopecia areata. Sequencing was performed with immunoSEQ multiplex PCR; in TCRdb, only in-frame clones are kept and a portion is missing. Among approximately 13,000 clones, under 60% were seen once, and the ten largest hold 9.5% to 13%. This specimen was skin, taken at week 0. The receptors stem from a human donor with alopecia areata. Both conserved end residues are part of each CDR3. Each record gives: CDR3 DNA, CDR3 protein, J gene, D gene, clone size, V gene. A D gene is named only where the DNA matches it firmly. Expanded clones are given a class, and other clones once, few, many or no size at all.

cdr3_nt: TGTGCCAGCATCTGGGACAGGTCCACTGAAGCTTTCTTT
cdr3_aa: CASIWDRSTEAFF
j_call: TRBJ1-1
d_call: TRBD1
clone_size: -
v_call: TRBV6-1

cdr3_nt: TGTGCCAGCAGCCTTGATGCAAATTCACCCCTCCACTTT
cdr3_aa: CASSLDANSPLHF
j_call: TRBJ1-6
d_call: -
clone_size: -
v_call: TRBV7-9

cdr3_nt: TGCGCCAGCAGCCATCGCGGACAGGGGTGCATCACAGATACGCAGTATTTT
cdr3_aa: CASSHRGQGCITDTQYF
j_call: TRBJ2-3
d_call: TRBD1
clone_size: -
v_call: TRBV4-1

cdr3_nt: TGTGCCAGTAGTACAAACCCTGTAGGCACAGATACGCAGTATTTT
cdr3_aa: CASSTNPVGTDTQYF
j_call: TRBJ2-3
d_call: -
clone_size: -
v_call: TRBV19

cdr3_nt: TGTGCCTGGAGGGGGCATTTCAATCAGCCCCAGCATTTT
cdr3_aa: CAWRGHFNQPQHF
j_call: TRBJ1-5
d_call: -
clone_size: -
v_call: TRBV30

cdr3_nt: TGCGCCAGCAGCCAAGCCCCCGCAGGCCCCTCTGGAAACACCATATATTTT
cdr3_aa: CASSQAPAGPSGNTIYF
j_call: TRBJ1-3
d_call: -
clone_size: few
v_call: TRBV4-3

cdr3_nt: TGTGCCAGCAGCCCCGACACGGGACTAGCGACGCGGGGGTCCTACAATGAGCAGTTCTTC
cdr3_aa: CASSPDTGLATRGSYNEQFF
j_call: TRBJ2-1
d_call: TRBD2
clone_size: -
v_call: TRBV7-3

cdr3_nt: TGTGCCAGCAGTTTAGCAGGGTACGGAAACACCATATATTTT
cdr3_aa: CASSLAGYGNTIYF
j_call: TRBJ1-3
d_call: -
clone_size: -
v_call: TRBV28

cdr3_nt: TGTGCCAGCAGTCCCTCGACAGGGATCCACGAGCAGTACTTC
cdr3_aa: CASSPSTGIHEQYF
j_call: TRBJ2-7
d_call: TRBD1
clone_size: few
v_call: TRBV6-5

cdr3_nt: TGTGCCAGTAGTATAGATGGGACAGGGAATGGGAAATACAATGAGCAGTTCTTC
cdr3_aa: CASSIDGTGNGKYNEQFF
j_call: TRBJ2-1
d_call: TRBD1
clone_size: -
v_call: TRBV19

cdr3_nt: TGTGCCAGCAGTCCTAACCGGGGGCTTGGCTACACCTTC
cdr3_aa: CASSPNRGLGYTF
j_call: TRBJ1-2
d_call: -
clone_size: -
v_call: TRBV27

cdr3_nt: TGCGCCAGCAGCTCCCTGTCAGGGGGGGCTAGCGCCACAGATACGCAGTATTTT
cdr3_aa: CASSSLSGGASATDTQYF
j_call: TRBJ2-3
d_call: -
clone_size: -
v_call: TRBV5-1

cdr3_nt: TGTGCCAGCAGTTACGGATCGATGAACACTGAAGCTTTCTTT
cdr3_aa: CASSYGSMNTEAFF
j_call: TRBJ1-1
d_call: -
clone_size: once
v_call: TRBV6-5

cdr3_nt: TGTGCCAGCAGCTTAGAGGGCGGAGCGGGGGGTGGTATTGAGCAGTTCTTC
cdr3_aa: CASSLEGGAGGGIEQFF
j_call: TRBJ2-1
d_call: TRBD2
clone_size: few
v_call: TRBV7-8

cdr3_nt: TGTGCCATCAGAGAGAGGGGAGCAGGCGAGCAGTACTTC
cdr3_aa: CAIRERGAGEQYF
j_call: TRBJ2-7
d_call: -
clone_size: -
v_call: TRBV10-3

cdr3_nt: TGTGCCAGCAGCTTAGACAGGGACAGTGCCTCGTACGAGCAGTACTTC
cdr3_aa: CASSLDRDSASYEQYF
j_call: TRBJ2-7
d_call: TRBD1
clone_size: few
v_call: TRBV11-2

cdr3_nt: TGCGCCAGCAGCCCGGGGACTAGCGGAACCTACGAGCAGTACTTC
cdr3_aa: CASSPGTSGTYEQYF
j_call: TRBJ2-7
d_call: TRBD2
clone_size: -
v_call: TRBV4-3

cdr3_nt: TGCGCCAGCAGCCAAATAGACAGGGGGCACATGAACACTGAAGCTTTCTTT
cdr3_aa: CASSQIDRGHMNTEAFF
j_call: TRBJ1-1
d_call: TRBD1
clone_size: -
v_call: TRBV4-1

cdr3_nt: TGTGCCAGCAGTTACTCGTCGTCAACAACAGGTTCACCCCTCCACTTT
cdr3_aa: CASSYSSSTTGSPLHF
j_call: TRBJ1-6
d_call: -
clone_size: -
v_call: TRBV6-5

cdr3_nt: TGTGCCAGCAGCTTATTGCTGGGCACTGAAGCTTTCTTT
cdr3_aa: CASSLLLGTEAFF
j_call: TRBJ1-1
d_call: -
clone_size: -
v_call: TRBV7-2

cdr3_nt: TGTGCCAGCAGTGGACACGGACAGGGGGTTTACAATGAGCAGTTCTTC
cdr3_aa: CASSGHGQGVYNEQFF
j_call: TRBJ2-1
d_call: TRBD1
clone_size: medium-sized
v_call: TRBV28

cdr3_nt: TGCGCCAGCAGCTCCGGGACGAACCCCTACGAGCAGTACTTC
cdr3_aa: CASSSGTNPYEQYF
j_call: TRBJ2-7
d_call: -
clone_size: -
v_call: TRBV5-1

cdr3_nt: TGTGCCAGCAATGACCCGGCGACAGTGGTGGATGAAGCTTTCTTT
cdr3_aa: CASNDPATVVDEAFF
j_call: TRBJ1-1
d_call: -
clone_size: -
v_call: TRBV2

cdr3_nt: TGTGCCAGCAGTTTTCACAGCCATAATGAAAAACTGTTTTTT
cdr3_aa: CASSFHSHNEKLFF
j_call: TRBJ1-4
d_call: -
clone_size: -
v_call: TRBV28

cdr3_nt: TGTGCCACCACGGCGAGGGGGCAAGAGACCCAGTACTTC
cdr3_aa: CATTARGQETQYF
j_call: TRBJ2-5
d_call: -
clone_size: few
v_call: TRBV27

cdr3_nt: TGTGCCAGCAGCTCGGGACTCCTGGGGACAGATACGCAGTATTTT
cdr3_aa: CASSSGLLGTDTQYF
j_call: TRBJ2-3
d_call: -
clone_size: few
v_call: TRBV5-4

cdr3_nt: TGTGCCTACGCCGGGACATTTGAAGCTTTCTTT
cdr3_aa: CAYAGTFEAFF
j_call: TRBJ1-1
d_call: -
clone_size: few
v_call: TRBV2

cdr3_nt: TGCGCCAGCAGGCAAGGGACAGGGAATCAGCCCCAGCATTTT
cdr3_aa: CASRQGTGNQPQHF
j_call: TRBJ1-5
d_call: TRBD1
clone_size: -
v_call: TRBV5-1

cdr3_nt: TGTGCCAGCAGCTTGGCGGGAGGGAACACAGATACGCAGTATTTT
cdr3_aa: CASSLAGGNTDTQYF
j_call: TRBJ2-3
d_call: TRBD2
clone_size: -
v_call: TRBV7-2

cdr3_nt: TGTGCCAGCGGTTTGAGTAGCAGACATTCCCGGGAGCTGTTTTTT
cdr3_aa: CASGLSSRHSRELFF
j_call: TRBJ2-2
d_call: -
clone_size: -
v_call: TRBV27

cdr3_nt: TGCGCCAGCAGCCAGCAAGAGGGCCAGGGGCTAGTCATGAACACTGAAGCTTTCTTT
cdr3_aa: CASSQQEGQGLVMNTEAFF
j_call: TRBJ1-1
d_call: -
clone_size: few
v_call: TRBV4-3

cdr3_nt: TGCGCCAGCAGCCAAGGCCTCCGGAGTCCTGAAGCTTTCTTT
cdr3_aa: CASSQGLRSPEAFF
j_call: TRBJ1-1
d_call: -
clone_size: few
v_call: TRBV4-1

cdr3_nt: TGTGCCAGCAGTTATTTGGGTAACCGGCAAGAGACCCAGTACTTC
cdr3_aa: CASSYLGNRQETQYF
j_call: TRBJ2-5
d_call: -
clone_size: -
v_call: TRBV6-5

cdr3_nt: TGTGCCAGCATAAGGCTAGCGGTGACCACAGATACGCAGTATTTT
cdr3_aa: CASIRLAVTTDTQYF
j_call: TRBJ2-3
d_call: TRBD2
clone_size: -
v_call: TRBV2

cdr3_nt: TGTGCCAGCAGTGAGGGTTTCGGGCAGTCCTACGAGCAGTACTTC
cdr3_aa: CASSEGFGQSYEQYF
j_call: TRBJ2-7
d_call: -
clone_size: -
v_call: TRBV6-1

cdr3_nt: TGTGCCTGCCGGACAGGGTTTCTGACAGATACGCAGTATTTT
cdr3_aa: CACRTGFLTDTQYF
j_call: TRBJ2-3
d_call: TRBD1
clone_size: -
v_call: TRBV30

cdr3_nt: TGTGCCTGGAATACACGAACGAGGGGGGAACTGAACACTGAAGCTTTCTTT
cdr3_aa: CAWNTRTRGELNTEAFF
j_call: TRBJ1-1
d_call: -
clone_size: -
v_call: TRBV30

cdr3_nt: TGTGCCAGCAGCCTCTATCCCGGGACCCACACAGATACGCAGTATTTT
cdr3_aa: CASSLYPGTHTDTQYF
j_call: TRBJ2-3
d_call: -
clone_size: -
v_call: TRBV14